The subject of this entry is one TCR beta chain. What it binds is not known. The data were taken from a study of cytomegalovirus exposure and HLA in healthy donors. The CDR3 has 12 amino acids. V was cut by 2 bases and J by 7 bases, with 8 bases left in between. CDR1 MNHNS and CDR2 SASEGT come from the germline V gene. PCR employed 60 Vbeta and 13 Jbeta primers. Per the original methods: Later reanalysis found around 74 million unique TCR beta chains, 9 million to 12 million of them shared. Libraries were prepared by immunoSEQ multiplex PCR; TCRdb keeps only in-frame clonotypes and omits some of them. V, J and clone size were drawn from that table, and D and trimming were deduced from the DNA. The sample comprises 150,000 to 200,000 clones, about 80% of which are singletons, and around 5% rests with the top ten. The donors were healthy bone marrow donors. Whole-study results and caveats: Later analysis suggested most CMV-associated TCR beta chains were HLA-restricted. Upon later analysis, TCR association rates were observed to vary by HLA locus, being highest for DRB1 and lowest for HLA-C.

Material for sequencing was PBMCs. This clonotype was sampled from a man between 18 and 29 years old in good health and CMV-seronegative. The rearrangement links TRBV6-1 to TRBJ1-2; maybe TRBD1 (5 bases). The CDR3 DNA follows: TGTGCCAGCAGTGAATCGGGGGTTGGCTACACCTTC. Translation: CASSESGVGYTF.